The 14 T cell receptor beta chains presented below share a single source sample, sequenced in a study of T cell changes during pregnancy in multiple sclerosis. Profiling relied on immunoSEQ multiplex PCR, and the TCRdb table lists in-frame clones only, not all of them. The table lists 90,000 to 100,000 clones, 94% of them singletons. Sequenced here: peripheral blood, sampled in the third trimester of pregnancy. The receptors were sampled from a female donor with multiple sclerosis, enrolled in a pregnancy study.

V is TRBV10-3 and J is TRBJ2-1, with 14 nucleotides matching TRBD2. The V segment lost 2 bases and the J segment 0 bases; nucleotides outside the gene matches: 0. The CDR3 runs 17 residues. CDR1 is ENHRY and CDR2 is SYGVKD in the germline V gene. Here the CDR3 DNA reads TGTGCCATCAGTGAGGGGACTAGCGGGAGCTCCTACAATGAGCAGTTCTTC. It codes for CAISEGTSGSSYNEQFF.

The chain recombines TRBV18 with TRBJ2-7; possibly TRBD2 for D (5 bases). CDR3 length: 12 residues. The germline V gene encodes CDR1 KGHSH and CDR2 LQKENI. V lost 4 bases and J 3 bases, leaving 7 bases between the germline ends. CDR3 coding DNA: TGTGCCAGCTCACTTCGGGACTACGAGCAGTACTTC. Residues: CASSLRDYEQYF.

This clone was seen a handful of times. This sequence joins TRBV15 and TRBJ1-1, with TRBD1 matching over 8 bases. Germline loops: CDR1 LNHNV, CDR2 YYDKDF (reference sequence). The CDR3 covers 17 residues. V dropped 3 bases and J dropped 11; count of bases not matched to a gene: 20. CDR3 sequence reads: CATSSSSPRLLTGEAFF. DNA of the CDR3: TGTGCCACCAGCAGTTCGAGCCCACGCCTGTTGACAGGGGAGGCTTTCTTT.

J is TRBJ2-7 and V is TRBV6-6; TRBD1 might be the D (6 bases). In germline, CDR1 is MNHNY, CDR2 SVGAGI (reference sequence). V was pared by 2 bases and J by 0 bases, with 14 bases between. The CDR3 extends over 16 amino acids. The CDR3 region is CASSYRGHSSSYEQYF. CDR3 nucleotides: TGTGCCAGCAGTTACAGGGGACATTCCAGCTCCTACGAGCAGTACTTC.

The chain has TRBV15 and TRBJ2-7; D unclear. Germline lookup yields CDR1 LNHNV and CDR2 YYDKDF (reference sequence). The V end was cut by 0 bases, the J end by 7 bases, with 10 bases between. CDR3 size: 13 residues. The CDR3: CATSRDLVAEQYF. Here the CDR3 DNA reads TGTGCCACCAGCAGAGACCTAGTAGCAGAGCAGTACTTC.

The V gene is TRBV6-5, the J gene TRBJ1-2, with 10 bases fitting TRBD1. Germline V lookup: CDR1 MNHEY, CDR2 SVGAGI. There are 14 residues in the CDR3. Trimming at V came to 2 bases and at J to 6 bases, leaving 3 bases not matched to a gene. CDR3 in amino acids: CASSYTGQGNGYTF. The CDR3 coding sequence is TGTGCCAGCAGTTACACGGGACAGGGGAATGGCTACACCTTC.

This clone was observed a handful of times. The chain carries TRBV13 and TRBJ2-3; D remains unclear. The CDR3 covers 14 residues. Germline V lookup: CDR1 PRHDT, CDR2 FYEKMQ (reference sequence). Trimming took off 1 base at V and 5 bases at J, with 10 bases between the two ends. The CDR3 loop reads CASSLATRGDTQYF. CDR3 DNA: TGTGCCAGCAGCTTAGCCACTCGCGGAGATACGCAGTATTTT.

The chain is built from TRBV19 and TRBJ2-1; weak D call: TRBD2 (6 bases). V lost 6 bases and J lost 6, with 18 bases in between. CDR1 and CDR2 (germline): LNHDA, SQIVND (reference sequence). There are 15 residues in the CDR3. CDR3 sequence reads: CASSLPGLPGNEQFF. CDR3 nucleotide sequence: TGTGCCAGTAGCCTCCCGGGACTCCCGGGCAATGAGCAGTTCTTC.

The chain links TRBV9 to TRBJ2-3, with 15 bases aligning to TRBD2. The germline V gene encodes CDR1 SGDLS and CDR2 YYNGEE. V gave up 0 bases and J gave up 5 bases; unmatched junction bases: 4. CDR3 size: 17 residues. The CDR3 loop reads CASSVGGLAGGGDTQYF. The CDR3 bases are TGTGCCAGCAGCGTAGGGGGACTAGCGGGAGGAGGAGATACGCAGTATTTT.

This clone was detected only once. The chain links TRBV4-2 to TRBJ1-2, with a possible D match to TRBD1 (5 bases). Germline CDR1 is LGHNA and CDR2 is YNFKEQ. CDR3 length: 15 amino acids. Trimming pared 0 bases from V and 5 bases from J, leaving 13 bases between. CDR3 sequence (DNA): TGTGCCAGCAGCCAAGAGGAGGGGTCGGGGTATGGCTACACCTTC. This sequence encodes CASSQEEGSGYGYTF.

The rearrangement links TRBV11-2 to TRBJ2-3, with TRBD1 matching over 7 bases. V was pared by 4 bases and J by 6 bases, with 7 bases of the junction left unmatched. Germline lookup yields CDR1 SGHAT and CDR2 FQNNGV. The CDR3 has 14 amino acids. CDR3 amino acids: CASSSQGERDTQYF. In DNA form, the CDR3 reads TGTGCCAGCAGCTCGCAGGGGGAGAGGGATACGCAGTATTTT.

This chain joins TRBV7-9 and TRBJ2-7; the D gene is possibly TRBD1 (9 bases). Germline CDR1 is SEHNR and CDR2 is FQNEAQ (reference sequence). Deletions cut 5 bases from V and 2 bases from J, with 28 bases between. CDR3 size: 19 residues. The CDR3 sequence: CASSRPTGGISGRPYEQYF. CDR3 sequence (DNA): TGTGCCAGCAGCCGTCCGACAGGGGGAATCAGCGGGAGACCCTACGAGCAGTACTTC.

The gene calls are TRBV19 and TRBJ1-1, with D perhaps TRBD1 (5 bases). The CDR3 runs 14 residues. Trimming removed 2 bases at V and 6 bases at J, with 13 bases between. Germline values: CDR1 LNHDA, CDR2 SQIVND (reference sequence). The CDR3 reads CASSISAGRAEAFF. CDR3 sequence (DNA): TGTGCCAGTAGTATATCAGCAGGCAGGGCTGAAGCTTTCTTT.

The chain carries TRBV29-1 and TRBJ1-2, with no clear D. The ends were cut back, 3 bases at V and 4 bases at J, with 12 bases in the middle. The CDR3 sequence is 13 residues long. CDR1 is SQVTM and CDR2 is ANQGSEA in the germline V gene. In DNA, the CDR3 is TGCAGCGTTGATGTAGGCCGGGGCTATGGCTACACCTTC. Its translation: CSVDVGRGYGYTF.